This TCR beta chain was recovered during a study of Ad26.COV2.S vaccination and SARS-CoV-2 variants. Whole-study context: Doses of Ad26.COV2.S were injected into muscle once or twice, 56 days apart. Study-wide findings and caveats: The breadth of spike-specific CD8+ and CD4+ T cell responses after vaccination was reportedly substantial.

The CDR3 runs to 14 residues. Germline CDR1 LGHNA, CDR2 YSLEER. V lost 3 bases, J lost 3 bases, and 10 bases lay in between. Comments on this clone: What it binds is unknown.

Method: immunoSEQ multiplex PCR; TCRdb's copy keeps in-frame clones and lacks some. The sample carries hundreds of thousands of clones, approximately 92% recorded once. The treatment denotes: roughly 18 received Ad26.COV2.S at low or high dose, single or two shots; a few received placebo; per-sample allocation not given. Collection of samples fell on day 63 after the first vaccine or placebo injection. The chain recombines TRBV4-3 with TRBJ2-3, with no clear D. This TCR was recovered from a person aged 18-65 years who received the Ad26.COV2.S COVID-19 vaccine or a placebo. Sequencing was performed on peripheral blood, taken in a trial of Ad26.COV2.S vaccine versus placebo. CDR3 DNA: TGCGCCAGCAGCCAGAACGGGCATACAGATACGCAGTATTTT. This codes for CASSQNGHTDTQYF.